The T cell receptor beta chain described here comes from a study of CD8+ T cells in alopecia areata. RNA was isolated and reverse transcribed to cDNA, the sequencing template. The method was immunoSEQ multiplex PCR; TCRdb's version includes in-frame clones alone and lacks a portion of them. This table holds around 210,000 clones, 45% to 70% found once. Trimming removed 4 bases from V and 8 bases from J, with 18 bases in between. Germline CDR1 reads MGHRA; CDR2 reads YSYEKL. This CDR3 contains 15 residues. The chain uses TRBV4-1 and TRBJ1-5, with D possibly being TRBD1 (6 bases). The TCR was taken from a human donor in good health. The sequenced sample consisted of CD8+ T cells sorted from blood. In nucleotides, the CDR3 is TGCGCCAGCAGCCCCTCAGGGGTAGATGAAGAGCCCCAGCATTTT. The encoded protein is CASSPSGVDEEPQHF.